This record concerns one T cell receptor beta chain sequence. The data stem from a study of T cells in Graves' hyperthyroidism and ophthalmopathy. The CDR3 regions of TCR beta were amplified from RNA transcripts. TCR CDR3 underwent first-round RT-PCR with the HTBI primer set. Using its own MiXCR run on the multiplex PCR reads, TCRdb lists one record per CDR3 protein. The data show a few hundred thousand distinct CDR3 sequences, about 14% seen once. Disease duration was under 3 months in the ophthalmopathy patients, who also had a Clinical Activity Score of at least 3 and a NOSPECS grade of at least 4. CDR3 length: 13 amino acids. CDR1 and CDR2 (germline): LGHNT, FRNRAP. V lost 5 bases and J lost 7, with 11 bases in between.

The material sequenced was blood. The V gene is TRBV12-5, the J gene TRBJ1-4, with D unresolved. The clonotype comes from a woman under 40 with Graves' ophthalmopathy. The CDR3 nucleotides read TGTGCTAGTGGTCCGGGATACAGTGAAAAACTGTTTTTT. Encoded protein: CASGPGYSEKLFF.